This TCR beta chain is from a study of T-cell reconstitution after alpha-beta-depleted transplantation in children. In its sample, this clonotype was seen many times. The TCRbeta library was prepared with unique molecular identifiers. Using its own MiXCR run on the PCR reads, TCRdb lists one record per CDR3 protein. The table records 350,000 to 400,000 distinct CDR3 sequences, 20% of them present only once. Trimming pared 1 base from V and 3 bases from J, leaving 8 bases between. The CDR3 is 13 amino acids. Germline CDR1 DFQATT, CDR2 SNEGSKA (reference sequence). Sequencing used PBMCs from the stem cell graft donor, obtained from the stem cell graft. The chain combines TRBV20-1 with TRBJ2-3; D is ambiguous. The clonotype was recovered from a human donor who donated a stem cell graft to a child with acute myeloid leukemia. The CDR3 sequence: CSARARPTDTQYF. DNA of the CDR3: TGCAGTGCTAGAGCCCGGCCGACAGATACGCAGTATTTT.